This TCR beta chain was identified during a study of blood T cell repertoires in COVID-19. Study overall: Donors in the United States, Italy and Spain gave samples during acute or convalescent COVID-19.

Sequenced by immunoSEQ multiplex PCR; TCRdb stores in-frame clones only, minus some. The sample yields tens of thousands of clones, around 86% seen once. The germline gives CDR1 GTSNPN, CDR2 SVGIG (reference sequence). The CDR3 covers 14 residues. V shed 2 bases and J shed 0 bases, with 7 bases lying between them. The clonotype was recovered from a man aged 60 to 75 with acute or convalescent COVID-19. The specimen sequenced was peripheral blood. The chain has TRBV30 and TRBJ2-2, with D perhaps TRBD2 (5 bases). The CDR3 sequence is CAWSSGTNTGELFF. DNA for the CDR3: TGTGCCTGGAGTTCGGGGACGAACACCGGGGAGCTGTTTTTT.